The present entry profiles one TCR beta chain with its context. Its antigen is undetermined. The sample has other DNA sequences that encode this CDR3 too. The sample comes from a study of cytomegalovirus exposure and HLA in healthy donors. The PCR had 60 Vbeta and 13 Jbeta primers. Profiling relied on immunoSEQ multiplex PCR, and the TCRdb table lists in-frame clones only, not all of them. Among some 170,000 clones listed, around 80% were seen once. Study-level findings and limits: Later analysis reportedly placed an Asian-associated ancestry cluster below the roughly 600-donor mean in N-insertions. Rare TCR sequences predominated, though certain public TCRs were found in many donors. One cluster of highly shared sequence variants probably arose as a sequencing artifact. The majority of CMV-associated TCR beta chains were reported as apparently HLA-restricted in a later analysis.

The CDR3 contains 14 residues. Germline loops: CDR1 SGDLS, CDR2 YYNGEE. The germline V and J ends were trimmed by 2 bases and 5 bases, with 13 bases remaining between them. This TCR derives from an older woman in good health and CMV-seropositive. Sequenced material: PBMCs. The chain links TRBV9 to TRBJ2-5, with D tentatively TRBD2 (5 bases). CDR3 sequence: CASSVGGPLETQYF. In DNA form, the CDR3 reads TGTGCCAGCAGCGTCGGAGGACCACTCGAGACCCAGTACTTC.